The sample holds a few counts of the clone carrying this T cell receptor (beta chain). Its antigen is as yet unknown. The entry originates in a study of T-cell memory formation after mild COVID-19. Study-wide results and caveats: Confirmation was lacking for SARS-CoV-2 specificity of second-wave clones that peaked on day 37. Those CD4+ clones that contracted were mainly in CM and EM (CD8+ ones in EMRA). Pre-infection memory showed some responding clones, and this suggested that cross-reactive memory joined. A second wave expanding day 15 to 37 was CD4+-biased; contracting clones were balanced.

TCRdb reprocessed the 5' RACE reads with MiXCR, giving one entry per CDR3 protein. The sample shows under 250,000 distinct CDR3 sequences, roughly a tenth of them seen only once. This receptor was obtained from a man between 18 and 35 years old who had mild COVID-19 (a few samples of this study predate the infection). Cell type and time point are not known. Sequencing used PBMCs or a T cell subset sorted from them (not recorded which).

The CDR3 coding sequence is TGTGCCAGCAGCTTATGGGCAGGCAATGGAAACACCATATATTTT. Amino acid sequence: CASSLWAGNGNTIYF. The gene calls are TRBV7-2 and TRBJ1-3, with D unresolved. The V end lost 2 bases, the J end lost 3 bases, and 11 bases lay between the germline ends. The CDR3 has 15 amino acids. Germline CDR1 and CDR2: SGHTA and FQGNSA.